Presented here are 16 T cell receptor beta chains from one specimen sequenced in a study of blood T cell repertoires in COVID-19. TCRdb's table, derived via immunoSEQ multiplex PCR, lists solely in-frame clones and lacks some. Of 65,000 to 75,000 clones listed, approximately 78% are singletons. Sequencing was performed on peripheral blood. The receptor set was obtained from a man older than 75 with acute or convalescent COVID-19.

This clone appeared once. V and J are TRBV18 and TRBJ1-1, with D perhaps matching TRBD1 (5 bases). V was pared by 3 bases and J by 2 bases, with 7 bases between. This CDR3 has 13 amino acids. Germline V lookup: CDR1 KGHSH, CDR2 LQKENI. The CDR3 region is CASSPQGNTEAFF. The CDR3, as DNA: TGTGCCAGCTCACCCCAGGGTAACACTGAAGCTTTCTTT. Full variable domain (remainder filled in from reference TRBV18 and TRBJ1-1): NAGVMQNPRHLVRRRGQEARLRCSPMKGHSHVYWYRQLPEEGLKFMVYLQKENIIDESGMPKERFSAEFPKEGPSILRIQQVVRGDSAAYFCASSPQGNTEAFFGQGTRLTVV.

V usage is TRBV2 and J usage is TRBJ2-7; 10 bases fit TRBD1. The V gene's germline CDR1 is SNHLY and CDR2 FYNNEI. V shed 6 bases and J 0 bases; nucleotides not matched to a gene: 5. The CDR3 length is 15 residues. The CDR3 region has the DNA TGTGCCAGCAGGTTGACAGGGGGCGTCTCCTACGAGCAGTACTTC. It is translated as CASRLTGGVSYEQYF.

This chain links TRBV6-6 with TRBJ2-5; 7 bases fit TRBD1. Germline-derived CDR1 and CDR2 are MNHNY and SVGAGI (reference sequence). The CDR3 covers 16 residues. The V segment lost 6 bases and the J segment 5 bases; nucleotides outside the gene matches: 15. The CDR3, as DNA: TGTGCCAGCAGCTTCTCAAGTACAGGGGAAGAGGAGACCCAGTACTTC. Encoded protein: CASSFSSTGEEETQYF.

The V and J genes are TRBV11-3 and TRBJ2-2; D is perhaps TRBD2 (6 bases). V lost 2 bases and J 3 bases, leaving 10 bases between the germline ends. The CDR3 has 15 amino acids. Germline CDR1 and CDR2: SGHNT and YENEEA. CDR3 sequence reads: CASSLWGVDTGELFF. CDR3 nucleotide sequence: TGTGCCAGCAGCTTATGGGGGGTGGACACCGGGGAGCTGTTTTTT.

The CDR3 DNA sequence: TGTGCCAGCAGCCAAGACCACGGCAATACAGGGACCGGGGAGCTGTTTTTT. Its protein product is CASSQDHGNTGTGELFF. V and J are TRBV3-1 (or the pseudogene TRBV3-2) and TRBJ2-2, with a weak D call TRBD1 (6 bases). Per germline, CDR1 LGHDT and CDR2 YNNKEL (reference sequence). Deletions cut 0 bases from V and 5 bases from J, with 16 bases between. The CDR3 loop spans 17 amino acids.

This clone was recorded only once. V and J are TRBV7-3 and TRBJ1-1; D is undetermined. V gave up 1 base and J gave up 1 base, with 7 bases separating them. Germline-derived CDR1 and CDR2 are SGHTA and FQGTGA. This CDR3 has 14 residues. The DNA of the CDR3 is TGTGCCAGCAGCTTAAGTCCAGGGAACACTGAAGCTTTCTTT. Its protein product is CASSLSPGNTEAFF.

The chain combines TRBV7-2 with TRBJ1-2; TRBD1 aligns across 8 bases. J lost 4 bases, V lost 4 bases, and 8 bases had no gene match. Per germline, CDR1 SGHTA and CDR2 FQGNSA. CDR3 length equals 15 residues. This CDR3 reads CASSSQGETFYGYTF. The CDR3 region has the DNA TGTGCCAGCAGCTCACAGGGGGAGACCTTCTATGGCTACACCTTC.

The chain employs TRBV28 and TRBJ2-6; D may be TRBD1 (5 bases). This CDR3 region has 17 residues. The germline gives CDR1 MDHEN, CDR2 SYDVKM. The germline V and J ends were trimmed by 7 bases and 0 bases, with 16 bases remaining between them. CDR3 residues: CASNRNRLYSGANVLTF. The CDR3 DNA is TGTGCCAGCAATAGAAACAGGCTCTACTCTGGGGCCAACGTCCTGACTTTC.

The chain recombines TRBV5-1 with TRBJ2-1; TRBD2 matches at 8 bases. J lost 10 bases, V lost 3 bases, and 18 bases had no gene match. This CDR3 is built from 17 residues. CDR1 SGHRS and CDR2 YFSETQ come from the germline V gene. CDR3 sequence (DNA): TGCGCCAGCAGCTGGGAACCCAACCAGCGGGGGCGTGGGGAGCAGTTCTTC. Its protein product is CASSWEPNQRGRGEQFF.

V and J are TRBV27 and TRBJ2-2, with 10 bases fitting TRBD2. With V trimmed by 6 bases and J by 6 bases, 7 bases remained unmatched. Germline CDR1 MNHEY, CDR2 SMNVEV (reference sequence). The CDR3 is 15 residues long. The CDR3 reads CASRRSGRSAGELFF. The DNA for the CDR3 is TGTGCCAGCAGACGTAGCGGGAGGTCGGCCGGGGAGCTGTTTTTT.

The gene calls are TRBV6-5 and TRBJ1-1; 9 positions agree with TRBD1. Per germline, CDR1 MNHEY and CDR2 SVGAGI. The V gene end was trimmed by 2 bases and the J gene end by 1 base; junction bases not matched to a gene: 5. The CDR3 is 16 residues long. The CDR3 spells CASSYPTGQGNTEAFF. The DNA for the CDR3 is TGTGCCAGCAGTTACCCAACGGGACAGGGGAACACTGAAGCTTTCTTT.

The CDR3 is CASSQDGGPNYGYTF. CDR3 bases: TGCGCCAGCAGCCAAGATGGAGGTCCTAACTATGGCTACACCTTC. The chain uses TRBV4-3 and TRBJ1-2; D is unclear. This CDR3 is 15 amino acids long. In germline, CDR1 is LGHNA, CDR2 YSLEER. Trimming stripped 0 bases from V and 0 bases from J, with 8 bases between.

V is TRBV27 and J is TRBJ1-5, with D unclear. The CDR3 totals 12 residues. Trimming took off 5 bases at V and 3 bases at J, with 5 bases between the two ends. Germline CDR1 and CDR2: MNHEY and SMNVEV (reference sequence). CDR3 sequence reads: CASSPLNQPQHF. The CDR3 nucleotides read TGTGCCAGCAGTCCCCTCAATCAGCCCCAGCATTTT.

The rearrangement links TRBV25-1 to TRBJ2-7, with a possible D match to TRBD1 (6 bases). The germline gives CDR1 MGHDK, CDR2 SYGVNS. With 2 bases removed from V and 2 bases from J, the gap between germline ends came to 16 bases. The CDR3 length is 16 residues. The CDR3 sequence is CASSETRGPWAYEQYF. DNA of the CDR3: TGTGCCAGCAGTGAAACCAGGGGACCGTGGGCCTACGAGCAGTACTTC.

The chain uses TRBV28 and TRBJ2-5, with 9 bases matching TRBD2. This CDR3 contains 15 residues. J gave up 2 bases and V 2 bases, and 3 bases lay outside the gene matches. The germline V gene has CDR1 MDHEN and CDR2 SYDVKM. The CDR3 bases are TGTGCCAGCAGTTTACCTCTAGCGGGGCAAGAGACCCAGTACTTC. Amino acids: CASSLPLAGQETQYF.

The chain couples TRBV6-5 to TRBJ2-1, with D perhaps TRBD1 (5 bases). The CDR3 is 12 amino acids. V lost 2 bases and J 15 bases, leaving 14 bases between the germline ends. Looked up from germline, CDR1 is MNHEY and CDR2 is SVGAGI. CDR3 sequence (DNA): TGTGCCAGCAGTTACAGGGGTCCGGCCGGGTTCTTC. Its protein is CASSYRGPAGFF.